This T cell receptor beta chain was documented in a study of sequential checkpoint blockade in melanoma (dated by TCRdb to the late 2010s). In terms of the full investigation: In a 1:1 randomization, patients received either first-line nivolumab then ipilimumab (arm A) or ipilimumab then nivolumab (arm B). Maintenance nivolumab came after each of the two trial sequences.

This clone came up once. What this receptor recognizes is not known. Base qualities are not at hand, and no much larger clone is one base apart. TCRbeta CDR3 regions were immunosequenced from genomic DNA with the immunoSEQ Assay. Before high-throughput sequencing, genomic DNA was amplified using bias-controlled multiplex PCR. The published analysis was carried out like this. To quantify the absolute abundance of each unique TCRbeta CDR3 region, the sequences were collapsed and filtered. Clonality was defined as 1 minus Pielou's evenness and was calculated using productive rearrangements only. A previously published method was used to identify clones whose frequencies were significantly greater in on-treatment samples than in baseline samples. What TCRdb holds here is the immuneACCESS table cut down to in-frame rearrangements. Part of the clones is not present; checked against another copy, under half of the missing clones reflect an unresolved V gene, and the others are unexplained. That table furnishes V, J and clone size, whereas the DNA furnished D and trimming. In this sample the table shows 18,000 or so clones, 55% to 75% of which occur a single time. The ten biggest clones cover roughly a fifth of the sample.

Overall results and qualifications from the work: Larger, independent patient cohorts are needed to validate the response-prediction model that combines TCR metrics and mutation burden.

CDR1 and CDR2 are drawn from the germline V gene: MGHDK, SYGVNS. Taken from cysteine to phenylalanine, the CDR3 has 12 residues. The DNA shown is the 36-base CDR3, in frame from base 1. V and J are truncated by 9 bases and 8 bases respectively, leaving an intervening sequence of 16 bases. The sample's treatment or condition label, in plain terms: randomized to nivolumab then ipilimumab (arm A) or the reverse (arm B). No trial patient had received prior DNA-damaging chemotherapy. Thawed PBMCs were sorted on a FACS Aria II flow cytometer to isolate live CD3+CD8+ cells negative for CD19 and CD56. Samples came from patients with melanoma in CheckMate 064, a randomized, open-label phase II trial of sequential checkpoint blockade. Leukapheresis was used to collect peripheral blood mononuclear cells, which were then purified with Ficoll-Paque and frozen in human serum with 10% DMSO. Purity of sorted blood CD3+CD8+ cells was verified at >95% immediately after sorting, followed by DNA extraction.

Sequencing was performed on CD8+ T cells sorted from blood (inferred from file names), taken from a patient given nivolumab and ipilimumab in sequence. Recombination connected TRBV25-1 to TRBJ1-2; possibly the D gene is TRBD1, per 5 matching bases. The receptor was isolated from a human donor with melanoma. The CDR3: CASGGVRAGYTF. The sequenced DNA: TGTGCCAGTGGCGGGGTCAGGGCGGGCTACACCTTC.